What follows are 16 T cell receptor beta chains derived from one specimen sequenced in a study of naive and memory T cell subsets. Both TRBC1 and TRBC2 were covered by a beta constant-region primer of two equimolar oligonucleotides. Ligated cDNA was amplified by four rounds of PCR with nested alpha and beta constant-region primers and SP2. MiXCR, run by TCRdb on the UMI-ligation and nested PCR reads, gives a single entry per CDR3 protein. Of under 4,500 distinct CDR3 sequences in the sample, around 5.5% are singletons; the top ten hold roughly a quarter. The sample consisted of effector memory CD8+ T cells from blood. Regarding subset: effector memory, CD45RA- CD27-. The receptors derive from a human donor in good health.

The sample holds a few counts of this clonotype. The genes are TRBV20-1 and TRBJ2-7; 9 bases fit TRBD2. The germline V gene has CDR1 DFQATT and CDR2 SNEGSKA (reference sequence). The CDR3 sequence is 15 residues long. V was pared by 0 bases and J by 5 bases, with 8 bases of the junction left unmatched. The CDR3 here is CSARDIAGGSHEQYF. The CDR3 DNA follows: TGCAGTGCTAGAGACATTGCGGGAGGGTCGCACGAGCAGTACTTC.

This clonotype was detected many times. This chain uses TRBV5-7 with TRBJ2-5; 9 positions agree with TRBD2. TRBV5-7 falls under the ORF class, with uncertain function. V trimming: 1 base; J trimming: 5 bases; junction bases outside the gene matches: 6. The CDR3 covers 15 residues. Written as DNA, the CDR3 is TGTGCCAGCAGCTTGTATATAGCGGGGGCTGAGACCCAGTACTTC. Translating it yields CASSLYIAGAETQYF.

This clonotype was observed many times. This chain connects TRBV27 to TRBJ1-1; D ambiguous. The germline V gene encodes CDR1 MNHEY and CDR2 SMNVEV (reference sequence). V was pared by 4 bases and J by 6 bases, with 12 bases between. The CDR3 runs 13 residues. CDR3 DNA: TGTGCCAGCAGTTCCGCGGCAGGCTCTGAAGCTTTCTTT. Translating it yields CASSSAAGSEAFF.

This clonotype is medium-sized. Written as DNA, the CDR3 is TGTGCCAGCAGTCCCGGGACTAGCGGGAGCCTTACAGACAATGAGCAGTTCTTC. This translates into CASSPGTSGSLTDNEQFF. V usage is TRBV28 and J usage is TRBJ2-1; 14 bases agree with TRBD2. The CDR3 extends over 18 amino acids. Trimming cost V 5 bases and J 5 bases; bases outside gene matches: 11. Germline loops: CDR1 MDHEN, CDR2 SYDVKM.

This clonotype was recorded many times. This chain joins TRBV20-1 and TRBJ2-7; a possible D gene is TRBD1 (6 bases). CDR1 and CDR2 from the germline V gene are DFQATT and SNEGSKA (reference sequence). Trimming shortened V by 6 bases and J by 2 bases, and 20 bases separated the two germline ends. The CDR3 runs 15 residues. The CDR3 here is CSALLQGSAPYEQYF. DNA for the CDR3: TGCAGTGCGCTCCTACAGGGATCGGCGCCCTACGAGCAGTACTTC.

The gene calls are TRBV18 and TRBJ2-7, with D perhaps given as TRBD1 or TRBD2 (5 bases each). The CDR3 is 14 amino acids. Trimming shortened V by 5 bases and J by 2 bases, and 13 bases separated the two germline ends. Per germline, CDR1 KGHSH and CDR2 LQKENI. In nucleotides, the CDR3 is TGTGCCAGCTCAAGTGTCGGGACCACCTACGAGCAGTACTTC. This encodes CASSSVGTTYEQYF.

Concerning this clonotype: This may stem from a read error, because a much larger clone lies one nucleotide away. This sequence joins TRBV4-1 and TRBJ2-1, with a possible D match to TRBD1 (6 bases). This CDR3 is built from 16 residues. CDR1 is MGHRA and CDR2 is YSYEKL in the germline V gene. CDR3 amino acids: CTSRNRDTGSYNEQFF. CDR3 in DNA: TGCACCAGCAGAAACAGGGACACCGGCTCCTACAATGAGCAGTTCTTC.

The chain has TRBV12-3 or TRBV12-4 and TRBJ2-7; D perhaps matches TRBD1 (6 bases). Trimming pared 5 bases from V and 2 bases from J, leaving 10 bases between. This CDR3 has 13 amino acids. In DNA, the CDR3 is TGTGCCAGCAGTCCGGACAGCGCCTACGAGCAGTACTTC. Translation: CASSPDSAYEQYF.

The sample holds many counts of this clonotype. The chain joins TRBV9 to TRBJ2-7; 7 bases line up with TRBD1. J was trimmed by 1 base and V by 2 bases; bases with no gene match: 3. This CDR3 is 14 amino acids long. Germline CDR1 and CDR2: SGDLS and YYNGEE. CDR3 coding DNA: TGTGCCAGCAGCGTTACAGGGGATTCCTACGAGCAGTACTTC. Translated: CASSVTGDSYEQYF.

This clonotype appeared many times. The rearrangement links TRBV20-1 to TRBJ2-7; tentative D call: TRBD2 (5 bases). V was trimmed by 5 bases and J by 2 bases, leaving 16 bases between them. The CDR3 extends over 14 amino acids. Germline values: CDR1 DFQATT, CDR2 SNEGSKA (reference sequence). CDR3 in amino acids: CSAGGPREPYEQYF. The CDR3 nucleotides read TGCAGTGCTGGCGGACCTAGGGAGCCCTACGAGCAGTACTTC.

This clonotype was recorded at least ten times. Here the CDR3 DNA reads TGTGCCAGCAGTAGAGCGGGAGGGCAAGAGACCCAGTACTTC. The encoded protein is CASSRAGGQETQYF. The rearrangement links TRBV6-1 to TRBJ2-5; 10 bases agree with TRBD2. Unmatched junction bases numbered 2, after V lost 5 bases and J lost 2 bases. Per the germline V gene, CDR1 is MNHNS and CDR2 is SASEGT. This CDR3 has 14 amino acids.

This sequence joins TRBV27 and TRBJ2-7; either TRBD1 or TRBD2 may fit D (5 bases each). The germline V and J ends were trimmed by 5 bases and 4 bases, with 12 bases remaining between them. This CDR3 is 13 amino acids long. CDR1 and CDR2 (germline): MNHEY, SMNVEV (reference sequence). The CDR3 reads CASSPGRKYEQYF. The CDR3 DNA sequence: TGTGCCAGCAGTCCGGGACGGAAGTACGAGCAGTACTTC.

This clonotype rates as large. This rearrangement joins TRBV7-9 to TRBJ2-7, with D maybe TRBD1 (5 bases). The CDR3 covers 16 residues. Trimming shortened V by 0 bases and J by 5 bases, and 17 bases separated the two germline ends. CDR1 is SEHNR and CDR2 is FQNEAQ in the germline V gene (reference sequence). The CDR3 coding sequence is TGTGCCAGCAGCTTAGCCGCAGGACAAAGGGCCAACGAGCAGTACTTC. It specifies CASSLAAGQRANEQYF.

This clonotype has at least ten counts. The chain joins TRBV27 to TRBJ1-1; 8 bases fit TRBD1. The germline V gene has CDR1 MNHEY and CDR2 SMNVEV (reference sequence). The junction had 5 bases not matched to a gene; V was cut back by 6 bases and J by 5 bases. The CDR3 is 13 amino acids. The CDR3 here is CASRGTGRTEAFF. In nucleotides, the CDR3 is TGTGCCAGCAGGGGGACAGGAAGGACTGAAGCTTTCTTT.

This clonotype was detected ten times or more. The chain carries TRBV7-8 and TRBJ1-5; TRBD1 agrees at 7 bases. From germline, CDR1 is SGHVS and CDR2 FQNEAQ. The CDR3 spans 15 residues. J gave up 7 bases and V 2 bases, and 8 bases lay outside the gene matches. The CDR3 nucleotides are TGTGCCAGCAGCTTAAACAGGGGTAGTTCGCAGCCCCAGCATTTT. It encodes CASSLNRGSSQPQHF.

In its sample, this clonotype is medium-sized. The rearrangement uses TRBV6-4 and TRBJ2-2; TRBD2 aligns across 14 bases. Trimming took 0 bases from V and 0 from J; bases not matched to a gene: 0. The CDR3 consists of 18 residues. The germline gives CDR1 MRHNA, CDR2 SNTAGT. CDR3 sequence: CASSDSTSGRANTGELFF. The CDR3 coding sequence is TGTGCCAGCAGTGACTCGACTAGCGGGAGGGCGAACACCGGGGAGCTGTTTTTT.